A selection of T cell receptor beta chains follows, all from one sample in a study of shared clonotypes between healthy human individuals. Clones were sequenced by immunoSEQ multiplex PCR, and TCRdb holds only the in-frame ones, with some missing. Altogether about 380,000 clones are present, about 96% being singletons, with the ten largest covering 0.25% to 0.35%. The specimen was memory CD8+ T cells sorted from blood. All receptors derive from a man aged 25-45 years in good health. CDR3s include the opening cysteine and the closing phenylalanine or tryptophan. D genes are given only for firm matches. A clone size is listed for some rows: how often the clone was seen (once, few, many), or a class if it is expanded.

V gene	J gene	D gene	clone size	CDR3 protein	CDR3 DNA
TRBV28	TRBJ2-7	TRBD2	-	CASSAGLVLIYEQYF	TGTGCCAGCAGTGCAGGACTAGTGCTGATCTACGAGCAGTACTTC
TRBV9	TRBJ2-1	-	-	CASSVDGKGYNEQFF	TGTGCCAGCAGCGTAGACGGGAAAGGGTACAATGAGCAGTTCTTC
TRBV10-2	TRBJ2-7	-	-	CASSDPGYEQYF	TGCGCCAGCAGTGACCCCGGGTACGAGCAGTACTTC
TRBV2	TRBJ2-1	-	-	CASSELGDNEQFF	TGTGCCAGCAGTGAACTAGGGGACAATGAGCAGTTCTTC
TRBV20-1	TRBJ1-5	-	few	CSASDNQPQHF	TGCAGTGCTAGCGACAATCAGCCCCAGCATTTT
TRBV30	TRBJ1-4	TRBD1	-	CASQGATNEKLFF	TGTGCCTCACAGGGGGCAACTAATGAAAAACTGTTTTTT
TRBV5-6	TRBJ2-2	-	-	CASSLALKGIGELFF	TGTGCCAGCAGCTTGGCCCTTAAGGGTATCGGGGAGCTGTTTTTT
TRBV7-9	TRBJ1-2	TRBD1	-	CASSYDRVGYTF	TGTGCCAGCAGCTACGACAGGGTCGGCTACACCTTC
TRBV7-3	TRBJ2-1	TRBD2	-	CASPGTSGHNEQFF	TGTGCCAGTCCGGGGACTAGCGGACACAATGAGCAGTTCTTC
TRBV28	TRBJ2-7	TRBD1	-	CASSSDRYEQYF	TGTGCCAGCAGTTCGGACAGGTACGAGCAGTACTTC
TRBV19	TRBJ1-2	TRBD1	-	CASSLPNRGYGYTF	TGTGCCAGTAGTCTCCCTAACAGGGGCTATGGCTACACCTTC
TRBV6-5	TRBJ2-6	-	once	CASSYGGNSGANVLTF	TGTGCCAGCAGTTACGGAGGGAACTCTGGGGCCAACGTCCTGACTTTC
TRBV6-1	TRBJ2-7	-	-	CASSESDLGGYF	TGTGCCAGCAGTGAGTCTGACTTAGGGGGGTACTTC
TRBV30	TRBJ2-7	TRBD2	-	CAWSRGTRYYEQYF	TGTGCCTGGAGCCGCGGGACTAGATACTACGAGCAGTACTTC
TRBV7-6	TRBJ2-5	TRBD2	-	CASSGLAGETQYF	TGTGCCAGCAGCGGACTAGCGGGAGAGACCCAGTACTTC
TRBV2	TRBJ1-5	TRBD1	once	CASSRGQGNQPQHF	TGTGCCAGCAGTAGGGGACAGGGGAATCAGCCCCAGCATTTT
TRBV9	TRBJ2-3	TRBD2	once	CASSFGLAGGGTQYF	TGTGCCAGCAGCTTTGGACTAGCGGGAGGTGGTACGCAGTATTTT
TRBV30	TRBJ1-1	-	-	CAWRRSNTEAFF	TGTGCCTGGAGGCGGTCGAACACTGAAGCTTTCTTT
TRBV11-2	TRBJ2-7	-	-	CASSFEGDYEQYF	TGTGCCAGCAGCTTTGAAGGGGACTACGAGCAGTACTTC
TRBV19	TRBJ2-7	TRBD1	-	CASSIGQGAYEQYF	TGTGCCAGTAGTATAGGACAGGGGGCCTACGAGCAGTACTTC
TRBV11-2	TRBJ2-3	-	-	CASSLYNTDTQYF	TGTGCCAGCAGCTTATACAACACAGATACGCAGTATTTT
TRBV18	TRBJ2-3	-	-	CASSQLPKGTFTDTQYF	TGTGCCAGCTCCCAACTACCGAAGGGGACCTTCACAGATACGCAGTATTTT
TRBV5-6	TRBJ2-3	-	-	CASSRGGGDTQYF	TGTGCCAGCAGCCGGGGTGGAGGAGATACGCAGTATTTT
TRBV27	TRBJ2-5	TRBD2	-	CASSPPWTSGRAPLETQYF	TGTGCCAGCAGTCCACCTTGGACTAGCGGGAGGGCCCCCCTAGAGACCCAGTACTTC
TRBV5-1	TRBJ2-5	-	-	CASSFSGGETQYF	TGCGCCAGCAGCTTCTCAGGGGGGGAGACCCAGTACTTC
TRBV7-5	TRBJ2-3	-	once	CASPSGGSTDTQYF	TGTGCCAGCCCAAGCGGCGGGAGCACAGATACGCAGTATTTT
TRBV7-9	TRBJ2-2	-	-	CASSILDWAGELFF	TGTGCCAGCAGCATTCTCGACTGGGCCGGGGAGCTGTTTTTT
TRBV20-1	TRBJ1-2	-	-	CSAGTVYGYTF	TGCAGTGCCGGGACTGTCTATGGCTACACCTTC
TRBV5-4	TRBJ2-5	-	-	CASSLGGHAKETQYF	TGTGCCAGCAGCTTGGGGGGACACGCCAAAGAGACCCAGTACTTC
TRBV28	TRBJ2-4	-	-	CASRAPGTRLAKNIQYF	TGTGCCAGCAGAGCCCCCGGGACACGGCTTGCCAAAAACATTCAGTACTTC
TRBV28	TRBJ1-3	TRBD1	-	CASSFRGRNTIYF	TGTGCCAGCAGTTTCAGGGGGCGAAACACCATATATTTT
TRBV7-9	TRBJ1-4	TRBD1	-	CATELTGTGSEKLFF	TGTGCCACTGAGCTAACCGGGACAGGGAGTGAAAAACTGTTTTTT
TRBV5-1	TRBJ2-7	-	-	CASSLDRSSYEQYF	TGCGCCAGCAGCTTGGACAGAAGCTCCTACGAGCAGTACTTC
TRBV12-1	TRBJ2-5	-	once	CASSFYASGQETQYF	TGTGCCAGCAGCTTTTATGCTAGCGGGCAAGAGACCCAGTACTTC